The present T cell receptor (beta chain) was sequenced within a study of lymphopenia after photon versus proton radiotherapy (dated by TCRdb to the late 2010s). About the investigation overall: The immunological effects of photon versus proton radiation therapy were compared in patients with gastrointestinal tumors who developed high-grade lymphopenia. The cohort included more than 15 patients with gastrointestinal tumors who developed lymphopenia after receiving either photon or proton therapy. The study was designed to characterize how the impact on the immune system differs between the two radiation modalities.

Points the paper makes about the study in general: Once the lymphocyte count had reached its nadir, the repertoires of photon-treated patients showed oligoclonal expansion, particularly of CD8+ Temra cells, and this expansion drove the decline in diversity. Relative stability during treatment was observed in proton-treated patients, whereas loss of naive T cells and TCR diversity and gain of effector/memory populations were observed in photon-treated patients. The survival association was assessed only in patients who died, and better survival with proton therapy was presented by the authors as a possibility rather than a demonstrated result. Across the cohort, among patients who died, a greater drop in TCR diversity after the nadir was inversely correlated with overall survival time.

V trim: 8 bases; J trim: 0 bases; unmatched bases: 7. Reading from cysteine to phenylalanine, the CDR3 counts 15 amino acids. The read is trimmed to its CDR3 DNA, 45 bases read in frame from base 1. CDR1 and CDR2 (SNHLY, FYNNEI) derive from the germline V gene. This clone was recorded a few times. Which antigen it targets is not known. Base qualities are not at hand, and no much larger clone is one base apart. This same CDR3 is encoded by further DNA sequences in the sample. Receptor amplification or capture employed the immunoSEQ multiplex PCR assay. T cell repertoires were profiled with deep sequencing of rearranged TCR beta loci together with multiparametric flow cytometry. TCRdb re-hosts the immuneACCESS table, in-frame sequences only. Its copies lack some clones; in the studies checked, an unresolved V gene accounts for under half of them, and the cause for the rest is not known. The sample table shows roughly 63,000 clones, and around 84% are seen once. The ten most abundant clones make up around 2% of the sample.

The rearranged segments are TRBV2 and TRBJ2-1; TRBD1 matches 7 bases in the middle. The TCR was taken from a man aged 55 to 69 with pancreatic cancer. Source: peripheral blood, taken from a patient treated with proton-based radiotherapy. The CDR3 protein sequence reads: CASQTGPSSYNEQFF. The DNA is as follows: TGTGCCAGCCAGACAGGGCCGAGCTCCTACAATGAGCAGTTCTTC.